The T cell receptor beta chain described here comes from a study of CD8 T cells in ankylosing spondylitis. Whole-study results and caveats: What appeared characteristic of ankylosing spondylitis blood was a TCR beta motif of several highly homologous variants. Relatively scarce in peripheral blood, disease-linked clones were CD8+.

This clonotype turned up a few times. Its antigen is as yet unknown. For TCR beta, libraries came from quantitative 5'-RACE with molecular barcodes. TCRdb re-analysed the 5' RACE reads in MiXCR, keeping a single row per CDR3 protein. The sample yields hundreds of thousands of distinct CDR3 sequences, around 8% seen once. The V end was cut by 2 bases, the J end by 3 bases, with 14 bases between. Germline values: CDR1 SGHDT, CDR2 YYEEEE. The CDR3 is made up of 15 amino acids. The receptor was isolated from a female donor with ankylosing spondylitis or in good health (not recorded which). Material for sequencing was blood, either unsorted or a sorted T cell fraction (not recorded which). The rearrangement joins TRBV5-6 to TRBJ2-5; tentative D call: TRBD1 (5 bases). This CDR3 is CASSFPPGSEETQYF. CDR3 bases: TGTGCCAGCAGCTTCCCCCCAGGGTCAGAAGAGACCCAGTACTTC.